What follows describes a single T cell receptor beta chain. Antigen specificity is unknown. Data came from immunoSEQ multiplex PCR; TCRdb stores just in-frame clones and leaves some out. The table lists over 450,000 clones, around 89% of them singletons. These data originate in a study of Ad26.COV2.S vaccination and SARS-CoV-2 variants. Study-level information: Ad26.COV2.S shots went into the muscle once or twice, 56 days apart.

The germline gives CDR1 KGHSH, CDR2 LQKENI. V dropped 5 bases and J dropped 6; count of bases not matched to a gene: 9. The CDR3 is 15 amino acids. Regarding the study as a whole: Reported post-vaccination CD8+ and CD4+ T cell responses to spike showed substantial breadth.

The sample's treatment: about 20 received Ad26.COV2.S at low or high dose, single or two shots; 5 received placebo; per-sample allocation not given. Specimens were obtained on day 63 following the first vaccine or placebo injection. Whoever gave the sample was an adult aged 18-55 years in Boston. The vaccine delivered Wuhan-strain SARS-CoV-2 spike through an Ad26 vector. Sequencing used peripheral blood, obtained in a trial of Ad26.COV2.S vaccine versus placebo. This clonotype was sampled from a person between 18 and 65 years old who received the Ad26.COV2.S COVID-19 vaccine or a placebo. The rearrangement uses TRBV18 and TRBJ2-5; 10 nucleotides align to TRBD1. The CDR3 coding sequence is TGTGCCAGCTCAGCCGGGACAGGGGAAGGAAAGACCCAGTACTTC. Translating gives CASSAGTGEGKTQYF. The full variable domain, rest sourced from reference TRBV18 and TRBJ2-5, is NAGVMQNPRHLVRRRGQEARLRCSPMKGHSHVYWYRQLPEEGLKFMVYLQKENIIDESGMPKERFSAEFPKEGPSILRIQQVVRGDSAAYFCASSAGTGEGKTQYFGPGTRLLVL.